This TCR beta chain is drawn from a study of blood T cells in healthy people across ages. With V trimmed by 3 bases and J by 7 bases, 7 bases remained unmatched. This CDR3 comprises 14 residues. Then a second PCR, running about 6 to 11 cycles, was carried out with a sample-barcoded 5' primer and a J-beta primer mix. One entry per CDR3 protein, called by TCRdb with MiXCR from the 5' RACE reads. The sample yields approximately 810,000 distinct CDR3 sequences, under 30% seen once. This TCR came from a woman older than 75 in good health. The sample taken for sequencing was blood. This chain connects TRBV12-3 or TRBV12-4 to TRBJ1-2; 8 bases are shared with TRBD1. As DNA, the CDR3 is TGTGCCAGCAGTTTGACAGGGGCAGTTGTTGGCTACACCTTC. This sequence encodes CASSLTGAVVGYTF.